The 14 T cell receptor beta chains presented below share a single source sample, sequenced in a study of shared clonotypes between healthy human individuals. Sequencing used immunoSEQ multiplex PCR; TCRdb keeps in-frame clones, though not all of them. Seen here are approximately 1,000,000 clones, around three quarters observed once, and the top ten hold approximately 0.5%. Sequenced material: memory CD4+ T cells from PBMCs. Subset reported: CD45RA-negative fraction. These receptors all come from a man aged 18 to 35 in good health. Some clones in this sample may be carry-over from other donors' samples.

V usage is TRBV9 and J usage is TRBJ1-2, with a possible D match to TRBD1 (5 bases). This CDR3 has 14 amino acids. The germline CDR1 and CDR2 sequences are SGDLS and YYNGEE. Deletions cut 2 bases from V and 4 bases from J, with 12 bases between. The CDR3: CASSVGGDGYGYTF. CDR3 nucleotide sequence: TGTGCCAGCAGCGTCGGGGGGGATGGCTATGGCTACACCTTC. Together with reference TRBV9 and TRBJ1-2, the CDR3 gives the full variable domain: DSGVTQTPKHLITATGQRVTLRCSPRSGDLSVYWYQQSLDQGLQFLIQYYNGEERAKGNILERFSAQQFPDLHSELNLSSLELGDSALYFCASSVGGDGYGYTFGSGTRLTVV.

A remark on this clone: Its ends do not fully match the called genes, so a read error is possible. The gene calls are TRBV27 and TRBJ2-2; TRBD1 aligns across 11 bases. Germline CDR1 reads MNHEY; CDR2 reads SMNVEV (reference sequence). The CDR3 contains 18 residues. The CDR3 DNA reads as TGTGCCACCAGTTTATTGAGTGTGGGGGGACAGGGGGCCGGGGAGCTGTTTTTT. It yields the protein CATSLLSVGGQGAGELFF.

This clone was seen just once. Other DNA sequences from this sample encode an identical CDR3 as well. J is TRBJ2-1 and V is TRBV18, with D tentatively TRBD1 (6 bases). The CDR3 contains 14 residues. The V end lost 3 bases, the J end lost 3 bases, and 9 bases lay between the germline ends. CDR1 KGHSH and CDR2 LQKENI come from the germline V gene. This CDR3 reads CASSPTTGYNEQFF. CDR3 in DNA: TGTGCCAGCTCACCCACGACAGGCTACAATGAGCAGTTCTTC.

The chain combines TRBV4-2 with TRBJ2-4; 9 bases align to TRBD2. With V trimmed by 3 bases and J by 3 bases, 9 bases remained unmatched. CDR1 is LGHNA and CDR2 is YNFKEQ in the germline V gene. The CDR3 sequence is 17 residues long. The CDR3 DNA follows: TGTGCCAGCAGCCAGGGCGGCGGGAGGGGAGGCAAAAACATTCAGTACTTC. It specifies CASSQGGGRGGKNIQYF.

The V gene is TRBV27, the J gene TRBJ2-2, with TRBD1 identical over 9 bases. CDR1 is MNHEY, CDR2 SMNVEV, per germline (reference sequence). The length of the CDR3 is 16 residues. V shed 3 bases and J 6 bases; nucleotides not matched to a gene: 8. CDR3 in amino acids: CASSLTKGQGPGELFF. The CDR3 DNA follows: TGTGCCAGCAGTTTGACAAAGGGACAGGGTCCCGGGGAGCTGTTTTTT.

This clone was picked up many times. The gene calls are TRBV27 and TRBJ2-7; D is ambiguous. The CDR3 sequence is 14 residues long. The V end lost 0 bases, the J end lost 2 bases, and 8 bases lay between the germline ends. Germline V gene lookup returns CDR1 MNHEY and CDR2 SMNVEV (reference sequence). The chain's CDR3 is CASSLSGYTYEQYF. In nucleotides, the CDR3 is TGTGCCAGCAGTTTATCAGGTTACACCTACGAGCAGTACTTC.

This clone appeared a few times. Other DNA variants within this sample encode the same CDR3. This chain joins TRBV9 and TRBJ1-3; the D is unclear. V shed 0 bases and J shed 4 bases, with 11 bases lying between them. CDR3 length: 15 residues. Germline V gives CDR1 SGDLS, CDR2 YYNGEE. As DNA, the CDR3 is TGTGCCAGCAGCGTAGAGGGTGGTTTAGGAAACACCATATATTTT. This codes for CASSVEGGLGNTIYF.

The rearrangement links TRBV9 to TRBJ1-2; D is perhaps TRBD1 (5 bases). Germline V lookup: CDR1 SGDLS, CDR2 YYNGEE. V was cut by 0 bases and J by 4 bases, with 10 bases left in between. The CDR3 extends over 14 amino acids. The CDR3 nucleotides are TGTGCCAGCAGCGTAGAAGGGACCGTCTATGGCTACACCTTC. This translates into CASSVEGTVYGYTF.

The genes are TRBV4-2 and TRBJ2-1; TRBD2 agrees at 9 bases. Looked up from germline, CDR1 is LGHNA and CDR2 is YNFKEQ. The CDR3 extends over 18 amino acids. V lost 0 bases to trimming and J lost 7 bases; unmatched junction nucleotides: 13. The CDR3 loop is CASSQELVAGEVWNEQFF. CDR3 nucleotide sequence: TGTGCCAGCAGCCAAGAATTGGTAGCGGGAGAGGTCTGGAATGAGCAGTTCTTC.

The gene calls are TRBV9 and TRBJ2-1; 12 bases align to TRBD2. The CDR3 consists of 16 residues. Germline lookup yields CDR1 SGDLS and CDR2 YYNGEE. After removal of 3 bases from V and 7 bases from J, the junction contained 8 bases not matched to a gene. CDR3 residues: CASSATGTSGSNEQFF. CDR3 coding DNA: TGTGCCAGCAGCGCCACCGGGACTAGCGGGTCGAATGAGCAGTTCTTC.

J is TRBJ2-7 and V is TRBV28; D possibly corresponds to TRBD1 (6 bases). The ends were cut back, 4 bases at V and 2 bases at J, with 15 bases in the middle. The CDR3 length is 15 residues. Germline CDR1 and CDR2: MDHEN and SYDVKM. Here the CDR3 reads CASSSTGLGAYEQYF. The CDR3, as DNA: TGTGCCAGCAGTTCCACAGGGCTTGGCGCCTACGAGCAGTACTTC.

The rearrangement links TRBV28 to TRBJ1-4, with D uncertain. The ends were cut back, 10 bases at V and 4 bases at J, with 13 bases in the middle. Germline assignment: CDR1 MDHEN and CDR2 SYDVKM. This CDR3 comprises 13 residues. CDR3 DNA: TGTGCCACCGGTAATAGCTTTAATGAAAAACTGTTTTTT. Translating it yields CATGNSFNEKLFF.

The chain links TRBV7-3 to TRBJ2-5; 7 nucleotides agree with TRBD1. Germline lookup yields CDR1 SGHTA and CDR2 FQGTGA. The CDR3 spans 15 residues. With V trimmed by 5 bases and J by 4 bases, 10 bases remained unmatched. Written as DNA, the CDR3 is TGTGCCAGCAGCCTACGAACAGGGGACAGAGAGACCCAGTACTTC. This encodes CASSLRTGDRETQYF.

There are a few counts of this clone. The CDR3 DNA reads TGCAGTGCTAGACGATCCTATGGCTACACCTTC. This sequence encodes CSARRSYGYTF. The gene calls are TRBV20-1 and TRBJ1-2; D is unresolved. The length of the CDR3 is 11 residues. Germline CDR1 is DFQATT and CDR2 is SNEGSKA (reference sequence). V was clipped by 2 bases and J by 4 bases, with 5 bases between them.